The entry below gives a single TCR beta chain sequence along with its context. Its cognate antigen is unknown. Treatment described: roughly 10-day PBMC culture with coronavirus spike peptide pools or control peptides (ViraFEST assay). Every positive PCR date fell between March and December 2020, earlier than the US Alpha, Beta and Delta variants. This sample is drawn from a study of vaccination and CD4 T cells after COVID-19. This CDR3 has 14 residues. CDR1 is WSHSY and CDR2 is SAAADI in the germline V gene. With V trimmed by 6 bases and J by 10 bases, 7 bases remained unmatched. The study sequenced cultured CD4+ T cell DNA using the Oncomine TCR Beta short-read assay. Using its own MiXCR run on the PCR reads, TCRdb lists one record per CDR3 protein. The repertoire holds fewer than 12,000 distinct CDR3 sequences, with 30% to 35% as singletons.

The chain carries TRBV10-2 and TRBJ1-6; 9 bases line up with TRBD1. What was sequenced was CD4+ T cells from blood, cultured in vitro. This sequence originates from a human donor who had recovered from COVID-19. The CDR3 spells CASRSGTGNSPLHF. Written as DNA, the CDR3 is TGCGCCAGCAGGTCCGGGACAGGGAACTCACCCCTCCACTTT.